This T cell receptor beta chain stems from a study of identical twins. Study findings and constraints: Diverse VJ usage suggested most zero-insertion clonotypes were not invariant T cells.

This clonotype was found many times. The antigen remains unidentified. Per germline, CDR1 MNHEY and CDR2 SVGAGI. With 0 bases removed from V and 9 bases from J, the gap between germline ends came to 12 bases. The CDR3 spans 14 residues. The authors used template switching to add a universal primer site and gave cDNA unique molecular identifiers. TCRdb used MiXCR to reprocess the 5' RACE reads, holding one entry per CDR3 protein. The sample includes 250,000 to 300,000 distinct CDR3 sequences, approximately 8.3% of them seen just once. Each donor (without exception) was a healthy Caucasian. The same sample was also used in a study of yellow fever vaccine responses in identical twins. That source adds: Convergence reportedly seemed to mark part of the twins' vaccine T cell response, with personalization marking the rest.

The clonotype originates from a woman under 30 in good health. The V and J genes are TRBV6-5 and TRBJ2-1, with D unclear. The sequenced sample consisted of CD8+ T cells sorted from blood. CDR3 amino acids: CASSYSNGWAEQFF. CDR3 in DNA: TGTGCCAGCAGTTACTCGAATGGTTGGGCTGAGCAGTTCTTC.